This T cell receptor beta chain was documented in a study of Ad26.COV2.S vaccination and SARS-CoV-2 variants. In the study overall: Ad26.COV2.S shots went into the muscle once or twice, 56 days apart. Study findings and constraints: There was a possibility that the TCR breadth and depth analyses underestimated total T cell responses. Breadth measured for non-spike TCRs was similar across vaccine and placebo recipients.

Using immunoSEQ multiplex PCR, the repertoire was profiled, and TCRdb retains in-frame clones only, with some absent. The sample shows fewer than 400,000 clones, 75% to 90% of them seen only once. Looked up from germline, CDR1 is SGHTA and CDR2 is FQGNSA. This CDR3 has 13 residues. V shed 5 bases and J shed 4 bases, with 11 bases lying between them. A note on this clone: What it binds is unknown.

Described treatment: 15 to 20 received Ad26.COV2.S at low or high dose, single or two shots; about 5 received placebo; per-sample allocation not given. Repertoires come from day 63 after the first vaccine or placebo injection. Immunization relied on an Ad26 vector, which expressed Wuhan-strain SARS-CoV-2 spike. The sample in question was peripheral blood, obtained in a trial of Ad26.COV2.S vaccine versus placebo. The rearrangement joins TRBV7-2 to TRBJ1-2, with no clear D. The receptor comes from a person between 18 and 65 years old who received the Ad26.COV2.S COVID-19 vaccine or a placebo. The CDR3 region is CASSPSAAYGYTF. CDR3 nucleotide sequence: TGTGCCAGCAGCCCTTCAGCTGCCTATGGCTACACCTTC.